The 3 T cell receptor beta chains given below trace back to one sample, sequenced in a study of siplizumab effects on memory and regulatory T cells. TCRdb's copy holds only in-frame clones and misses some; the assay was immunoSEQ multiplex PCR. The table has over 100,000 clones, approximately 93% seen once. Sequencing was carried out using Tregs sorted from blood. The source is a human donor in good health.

CDR3 DNA: TGTGCCAGCAGCTCTACCCCCCAGGGGGCCTCTGATACGCAGTATTTT. Protein sequence: CASSSTPQGASDTQYF. The chain has TRBV5-4 and TRBJ2-3; 8 nucleotides agree with TRBD1. The germline CDR1 and CDR2 sequences are SGHNT and YYREEE (reference sequence). This CDR3 is 16 amino acids long. The V and J ends lost 3 bases and 6 bases, in that order; junction bases with no gene match: 12.

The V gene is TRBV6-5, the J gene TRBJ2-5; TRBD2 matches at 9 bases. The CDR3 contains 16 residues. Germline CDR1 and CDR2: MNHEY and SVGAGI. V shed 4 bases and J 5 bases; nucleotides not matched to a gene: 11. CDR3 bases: TGTGCCAGCAGTTCGGGGCGGGAGGGCCCGTTGGAGACCCAGTACTTC. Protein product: CASSSGREGPLETQYF.

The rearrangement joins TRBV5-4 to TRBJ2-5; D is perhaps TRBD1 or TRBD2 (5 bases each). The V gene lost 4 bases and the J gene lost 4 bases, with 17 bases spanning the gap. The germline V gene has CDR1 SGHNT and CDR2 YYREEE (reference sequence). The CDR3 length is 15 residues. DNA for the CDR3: TGTGCCAGCAGCCCGGGGTCAGGGTACGGAGAGACCCAGTACTTC. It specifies CASSPGSGYGETQYF.